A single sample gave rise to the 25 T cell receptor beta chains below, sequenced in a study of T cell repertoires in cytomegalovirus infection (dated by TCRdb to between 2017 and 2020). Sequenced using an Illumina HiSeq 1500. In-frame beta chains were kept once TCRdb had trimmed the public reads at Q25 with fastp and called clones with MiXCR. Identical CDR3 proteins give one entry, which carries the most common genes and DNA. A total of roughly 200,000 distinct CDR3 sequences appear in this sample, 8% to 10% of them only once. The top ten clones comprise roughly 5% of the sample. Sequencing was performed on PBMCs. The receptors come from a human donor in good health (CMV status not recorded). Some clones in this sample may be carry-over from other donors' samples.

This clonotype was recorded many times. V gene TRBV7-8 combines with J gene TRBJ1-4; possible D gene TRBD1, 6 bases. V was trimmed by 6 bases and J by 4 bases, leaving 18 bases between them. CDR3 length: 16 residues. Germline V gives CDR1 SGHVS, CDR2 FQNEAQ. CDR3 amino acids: CASSPSGGRDNEKLFF. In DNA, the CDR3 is TGTGCCAGCAGTCCAAGCGGGGGCCGGGATAATGAAAAACTGTTTTTT.

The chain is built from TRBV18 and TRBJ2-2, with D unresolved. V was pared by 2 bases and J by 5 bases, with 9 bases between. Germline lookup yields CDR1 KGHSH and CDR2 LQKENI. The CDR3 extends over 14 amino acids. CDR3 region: CASSPNTATGELFF. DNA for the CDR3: TGTGCCAGCTCACCAAATACAGCTACCGGGGAGCTGTTTTTT.

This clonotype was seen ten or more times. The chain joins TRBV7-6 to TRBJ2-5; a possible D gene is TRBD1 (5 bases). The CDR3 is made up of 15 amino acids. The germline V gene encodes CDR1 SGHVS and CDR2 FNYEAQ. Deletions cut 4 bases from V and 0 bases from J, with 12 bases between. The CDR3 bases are TGTGCCAGCAGCTCACGACAGAGTAACCAAGAGACCCAGTACTTC. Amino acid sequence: CASSSRQSNQETQYF.

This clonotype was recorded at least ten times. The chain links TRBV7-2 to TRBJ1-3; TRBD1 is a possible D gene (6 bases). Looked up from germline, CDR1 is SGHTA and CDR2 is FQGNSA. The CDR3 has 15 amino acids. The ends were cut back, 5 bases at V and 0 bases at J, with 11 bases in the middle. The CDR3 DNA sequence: TGTGCCAGCAGCCGGGACACGCACTCTGGAAACACCATATATTTT. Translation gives CASSRDTHSGNTIYF.

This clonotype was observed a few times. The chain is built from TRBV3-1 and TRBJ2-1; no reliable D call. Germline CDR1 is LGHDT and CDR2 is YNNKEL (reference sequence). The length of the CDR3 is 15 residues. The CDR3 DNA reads TGTGCTAGTTCCCCTACCGGCAACCTCTACAATGAGCAGTTCTTC. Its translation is CASSPTGNLYNEQFF.

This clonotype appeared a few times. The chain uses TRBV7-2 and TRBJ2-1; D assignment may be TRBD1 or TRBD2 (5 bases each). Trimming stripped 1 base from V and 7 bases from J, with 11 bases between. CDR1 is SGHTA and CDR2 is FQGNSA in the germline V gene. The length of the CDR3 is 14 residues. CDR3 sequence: CASSLDGGSNEQFF. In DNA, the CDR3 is TGTGCCAGCAGCTTAGATGGGGGTTCGAATGAGCAGTTCTTC.

CDR3 nucleotide sequence: TGTGCCAGCAGCTCGTTTCCGGGACTAGCGAGCCACGAGCAGTACTTC. Its translation: CASSSFPGLASHEQYF. This sequence joins TRBV7-2 and TRBJ2-7, with 10 positions matching TRBD2. CDR1 is SGHTA and CDR2 is FQGNSA in the germline V gene. CDR3 length: 16 residues. J gave up 5 bases and V 4 bases, and 11 bases lay outside the gene matches.

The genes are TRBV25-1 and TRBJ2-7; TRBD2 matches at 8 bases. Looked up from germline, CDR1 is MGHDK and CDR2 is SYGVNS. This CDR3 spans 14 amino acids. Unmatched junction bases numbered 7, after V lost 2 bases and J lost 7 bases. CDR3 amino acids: CASSERGGSREQYF. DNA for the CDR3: TGTGCCAGCAGTGAACGGGGGGGAAGCCGGGAGCAGTACTTC.

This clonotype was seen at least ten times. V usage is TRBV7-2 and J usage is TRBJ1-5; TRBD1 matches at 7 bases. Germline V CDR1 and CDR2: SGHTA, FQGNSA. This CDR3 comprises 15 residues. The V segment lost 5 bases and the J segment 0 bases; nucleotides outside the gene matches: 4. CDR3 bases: TGTGCCAGCAGCGCGACAGGGAATAGCAATCAGCCCCAGCATTTT. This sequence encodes CASSATGNSNQPQHF.

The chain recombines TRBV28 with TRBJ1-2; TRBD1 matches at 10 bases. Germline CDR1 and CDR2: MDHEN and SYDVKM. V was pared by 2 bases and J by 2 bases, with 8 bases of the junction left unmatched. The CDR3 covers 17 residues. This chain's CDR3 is CASSLPGTGALNYGYTF. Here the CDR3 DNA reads TGTGCCAGCAGTTTACCCGGGACAGGGGCTCTCAACTATGGCTACACCTTC.

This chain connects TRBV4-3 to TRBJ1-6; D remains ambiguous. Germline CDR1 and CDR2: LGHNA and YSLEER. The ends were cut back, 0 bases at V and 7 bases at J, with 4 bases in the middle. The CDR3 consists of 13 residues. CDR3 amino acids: CASSQDWNSPLHF. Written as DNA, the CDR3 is TGCGCCAGCAGCCAAGACTGGAATTCACCCCTCCACTTT.

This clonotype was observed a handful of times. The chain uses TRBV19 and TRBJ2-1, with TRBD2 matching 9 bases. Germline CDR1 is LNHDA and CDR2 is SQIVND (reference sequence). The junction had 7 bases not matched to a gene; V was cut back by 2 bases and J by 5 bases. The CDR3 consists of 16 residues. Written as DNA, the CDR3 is TGTGCCAGTAGTATACGCTCTAGCGGGACTCACAATGAGCAGTTCTTC. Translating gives CASSIRSSGTHNEQFF. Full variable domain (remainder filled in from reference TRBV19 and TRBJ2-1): DGGITQSPKYLFRKEGQNVTLSCEQNLNHDAMYWYRQDPGQGLRLIYYSQIVNDFQKGDIAEGYSVSREKKESFPLTVTSAQKNPTAFYLCASSIRSSGTHNEQFFGPGTRLTVL.

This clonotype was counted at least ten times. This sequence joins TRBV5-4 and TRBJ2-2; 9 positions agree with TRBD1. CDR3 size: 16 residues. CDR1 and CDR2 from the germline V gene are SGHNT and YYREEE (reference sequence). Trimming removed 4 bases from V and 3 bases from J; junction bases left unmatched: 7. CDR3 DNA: TGTGCCAGCAGCCCAGGCGGACAGGGGCACACCGGGGAGCTGTTTTTT. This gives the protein CASSPGGQGHTGELFF.

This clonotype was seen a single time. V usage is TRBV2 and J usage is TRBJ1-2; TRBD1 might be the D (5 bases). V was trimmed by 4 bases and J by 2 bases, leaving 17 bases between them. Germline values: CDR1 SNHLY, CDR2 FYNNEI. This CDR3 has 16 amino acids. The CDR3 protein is CASSALPGARNYGYTF. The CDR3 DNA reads TGTGCCAGCAGTGCCCTTCCCGGGGCCCGGAACTATGGCTACACCTTC.

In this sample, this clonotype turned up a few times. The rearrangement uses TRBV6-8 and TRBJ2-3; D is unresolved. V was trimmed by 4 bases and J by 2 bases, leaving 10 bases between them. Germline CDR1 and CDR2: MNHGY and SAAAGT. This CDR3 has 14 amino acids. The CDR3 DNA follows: TGTGCCAGCAGTTTCATCGGGTTCACAGATACGCAGTATTTT. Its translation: CASSFIGFTDTQYF.

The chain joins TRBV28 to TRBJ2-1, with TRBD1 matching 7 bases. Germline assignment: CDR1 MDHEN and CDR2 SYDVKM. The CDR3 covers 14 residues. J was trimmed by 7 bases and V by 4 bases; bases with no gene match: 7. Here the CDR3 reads CASSSRTGANEQFF. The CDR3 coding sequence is TGTGCCAGCAGTTCAAGGACAGGTGCGAATGAGCAGTTCTTC.

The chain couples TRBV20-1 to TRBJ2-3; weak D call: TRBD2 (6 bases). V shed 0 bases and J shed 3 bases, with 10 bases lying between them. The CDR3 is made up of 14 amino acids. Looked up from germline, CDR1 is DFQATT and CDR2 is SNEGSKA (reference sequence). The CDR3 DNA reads TGCAGTGCTAGAGAGGGCGGGATAACAGATACGCAGTATTTT. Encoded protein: CSAREGGITDTQYF.

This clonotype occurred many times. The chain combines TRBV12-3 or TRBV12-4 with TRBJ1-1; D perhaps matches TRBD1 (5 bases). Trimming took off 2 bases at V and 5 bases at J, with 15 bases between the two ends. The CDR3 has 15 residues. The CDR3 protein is CASSLRGFFFTEAFF. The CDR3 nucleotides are TGTGCCAGCAGTTTAAGGGGCTTCTTTTTTACTGAAGCTTTCTTT.

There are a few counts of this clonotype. The CDR3, as DNA: TGTGCCAGCAGCCGTGGACAGAATCAAGAGACCCAGTACTTC. Translating gives CASSRGQNQETQYF. The chain carries TRBV7-9 and TRBJ2-5; TRBD1 might be the D (6 bases). Germline CDR1 reads SEHNR; CDR2 reads FQNEAQ (reference sequence). The CDR3 runs to 14 residues. The ends were cut back, 5 bases at V and 2 bases at J, with 12 bases in the middle.

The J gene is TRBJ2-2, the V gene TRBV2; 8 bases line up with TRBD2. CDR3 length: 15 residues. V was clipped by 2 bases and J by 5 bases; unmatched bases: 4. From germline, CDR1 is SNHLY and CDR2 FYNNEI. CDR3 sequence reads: CASSELAGETGELFF. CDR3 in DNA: TGTGCCAGCAGTGAACTAGCGGGCGAGACCGGGGAGCTGTTTTTT.

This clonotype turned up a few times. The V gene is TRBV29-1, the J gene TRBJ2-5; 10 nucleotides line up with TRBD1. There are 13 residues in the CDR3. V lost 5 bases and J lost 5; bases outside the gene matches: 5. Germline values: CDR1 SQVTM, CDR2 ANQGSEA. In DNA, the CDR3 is TGCAGCGTTTCCCGGGACAGGGGTGAGACCCAGTACTTC. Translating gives CSVSRDRGETQYF. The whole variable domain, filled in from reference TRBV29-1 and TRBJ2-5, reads SAVISQKPSRDICQRGTSLTIQCQVDSQVTMMFWYRQQPGQSLTLIATANQGSEATYESGFVIDKFPISRPNLTFSTLTVSNMSPEDSSIYLCSVSRDRGETQYFGPGTRLLVL.

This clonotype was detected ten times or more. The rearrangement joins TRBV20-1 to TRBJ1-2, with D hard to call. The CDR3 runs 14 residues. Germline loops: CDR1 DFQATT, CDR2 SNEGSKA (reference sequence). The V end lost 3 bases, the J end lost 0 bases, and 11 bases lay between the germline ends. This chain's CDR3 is CSASGQMTNYGYTF. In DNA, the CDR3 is TGCAGTGCTAGTGGGCAGATGACTAACTATGGCTACACCTTC.

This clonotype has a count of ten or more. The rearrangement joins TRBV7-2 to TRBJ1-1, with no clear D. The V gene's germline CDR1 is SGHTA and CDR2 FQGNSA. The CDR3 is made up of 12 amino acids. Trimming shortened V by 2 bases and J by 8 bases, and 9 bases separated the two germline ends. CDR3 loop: CASSLYLQEAFF. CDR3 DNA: TGTGCCAGCAGCTTATATCTTCAGGAAGCTTTCTTT.

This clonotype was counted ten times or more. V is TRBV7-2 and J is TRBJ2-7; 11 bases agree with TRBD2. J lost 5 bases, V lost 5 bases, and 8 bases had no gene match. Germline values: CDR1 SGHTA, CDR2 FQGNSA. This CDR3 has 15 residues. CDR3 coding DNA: TGTGCCAGCAGCCCTAGCGGGGGGTATTCCCACGAGCAGTACTTC. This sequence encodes CASSPSGGYSHEQYF.

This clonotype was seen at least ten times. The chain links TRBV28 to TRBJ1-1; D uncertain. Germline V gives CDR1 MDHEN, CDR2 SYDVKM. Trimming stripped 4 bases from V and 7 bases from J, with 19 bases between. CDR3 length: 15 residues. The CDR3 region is CASSSPPGNRYEAFF. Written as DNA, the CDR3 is TGTGCCAGCAGTTCTCCGCCGGGAAACCGATATGAAGCTTTCTTT.